This TCR beta chain is drawn from a study of T cell responses to AZD1222 COVID-19 vaccine. Method: immunoSEQ multiplex PCR; TCRdb's copy keeps in-frame clones and lacks some. The sample records 90,000 to 110,000 clones, approximately 86% being singletons. V lost 11 bases to trimming and J lost 6 bases, with 22 bases between them. Germline CDR1 LNHDA, CDR2 SQIVND (reference sequence). The CDR3 has 14 amino acids. The sequence was collected from an adult in good health. This sample comprised peripheral blood, obtained on day 0 of AZD1222 vaccination. The chain combines TRBV19 with TRBJ1-2; D call uncertain. The CDR3 DNA reads as TGTGCCCCCCCCTGGCCGACATGTCTTCATGGCTACACCTTC. Its protein is CAPPWPTCLHGYTF.